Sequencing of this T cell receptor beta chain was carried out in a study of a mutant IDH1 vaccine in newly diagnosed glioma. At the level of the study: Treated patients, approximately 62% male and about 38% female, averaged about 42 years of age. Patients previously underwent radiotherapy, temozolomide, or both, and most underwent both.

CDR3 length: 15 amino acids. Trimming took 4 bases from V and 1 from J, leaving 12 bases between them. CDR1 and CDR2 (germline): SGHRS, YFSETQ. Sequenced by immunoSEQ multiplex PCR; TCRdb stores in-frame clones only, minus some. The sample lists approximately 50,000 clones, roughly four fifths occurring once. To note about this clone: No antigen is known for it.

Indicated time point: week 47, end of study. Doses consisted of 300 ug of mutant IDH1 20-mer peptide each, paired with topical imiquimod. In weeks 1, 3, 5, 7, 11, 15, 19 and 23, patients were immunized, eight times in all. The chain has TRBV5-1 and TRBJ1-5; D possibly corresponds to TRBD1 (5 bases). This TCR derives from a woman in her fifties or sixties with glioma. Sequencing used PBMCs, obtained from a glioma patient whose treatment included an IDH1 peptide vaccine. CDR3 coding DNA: TGCGCCAGCAGCATAGACGGGACGAGCAATCAGCCCCAGCATTTT. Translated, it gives CASSIDGTSNQPQHF. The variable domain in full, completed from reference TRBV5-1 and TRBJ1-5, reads KAGVTQTPRYLIKTRGQQVTLSCSPISGHRSVSWYQQTPGQGLQFLFEYFSETQRNKGNFPGRFSGRQFSNSRSEMNVSTLELGDSALYLCASSIDGTSNQPQHFGDGTRLSIL.